This record looks at one T cell receptor beta chain sequence and its context. This sample was included in a study of cytomegalovirus exposure and HLA in healthy donors. With 1 base removed from V and 0 bases from J, the gap between germline ends came to 18 bases. Per the germline V gene, CDR1 is KGHSH and CDR2 is LQKENI. The CDR3 extends over 18 amino acids. The PCR ran on 60 Vbeta and 13 Jbeta primers. Some clones are missing from TCRdb's copy, which holds only in-frame ones; the method was immunoSEQ multiplex PCR. The table includes some 160,000 clones, around 81% detected once. The genes are TRBV18 and TRBJ1-1, with D perhaps matching TRBD1 (6 bases). The sequence was obtained from a man aged 35 to 55 in good health and CMV-seronegative. Sequenced sample: PBMCs. This CDR3 is CASSPQEGGGGMNTEAFF. CDR3 nucleotides: TGTGCCAGCTCACCACAGGAAGGGGGTGGGGGTATGAACACTGAAGCTTTCTTT.